These 28 T cell receptor beta chains came from one sample sequenced in a study of blood T cell repertoires in COVID-19. The protocol was immunoSEQ multiplex PCR, while the TCRdb copy is restricted to in-frame clones and leaves out a portion. The table lists approximately 150,000 clones, 88% of them singletons, with approximately 2.1% in the top ten. Sequenced: peripheral blood. The receptors stem from a man aged 50-60 years who had recovered from COVID-19.

A few counts support this clone. The J gene is TRBJ1-1, the V gene TRBV5-1; 10 bases line up with TRBD1. Germline CDR1 and CDR2: SGHRS and YFSETQ. The CDR3 sequence is 15 residues long. Trimming at V came to 5 bases and at J to 5 bases, leaving 9 bases not matched to a gene. CDR3 DNA sequence: TGCGCCAGCAGATTAGACAGGGGGCGCGGTACTGAAGCTTTCTTT. Translation: CASRLDRGRGTEAFF.

This clone came up a few times. The chain uses TRBV6-5 and TRBJ1-2, with D perhaps matching TRBD1 (5 bases). Germline CDR1 and CDR2: MNHEY and SVGAGI. V was shortened by 4 bases and J by 6 bases, with 9 bases between the two germline ends. This CDR3 is 12 amino acids long. CDR3 DNA: TGTGCCAGCAGTTTCCAGGGAAATGGCTACACCTTC. Translation gives CASSFQGNGYTF.

V is TRBV28 and J is TRBJ2-7; TRBD2 matches 9 bases. The CDR3 runs to 15 residues. V shed 7 bases and J 0 bases; nucleotides not matched to a gene: 7. Germline assignment: CDR1 MDHEN and CDR2 SYDVKM. DNA for the CDR3: TGTGCCAGCATTCCGAGCGGGAGGAGCTCCTACGAGCAGTACTTC. It yields the protein CASIPSGRSSYEQYF.

This clone came up once. This chain joins TRBV5-1 and TRBJ1-6; tentatively, D is TRBD1 (6 bases). This CDR3 has 15 amino acids. Germline V gene sequence: CDR1 SGHRS, CDR2 YFSETQ. V shed 0 bases and J shed 8 bases, with 12 bases lying between them. The CDR3 protein is CASSLDRVEYSPLHF. Here the CDR3 DNA reads TGCGCCAGCAGCTTGGACAGGGTAGAATATTCACCCCTCCACTTT.

This CDR3 reads CASIRQGAEAFF. The CDR3 DNA is TGTGCCAGCATCCGGCAGGGCGCTGAAGCTTTCTTT. The chain is built from TRBV12-3 or TRBV12-4 and TRBJ1-1, with D possibly being TRBD1 (5 bases). The CDR3 extends over 12 amino acids. V was shortened by 7 bases and J by 6 bases, with 12 bases between the two germline ends.

The rearrangement uses TRBV7-3 and TRBJ2-1; 8 nucleotides agree with TRBD2. Germline V gives CDR1 SGHTA, CDR2 FQGTGA. Unmatched junction bases numbered 3, after V lost 4 bases and J lost 4 bases. The CDR3 runs 14 residues. The CDR3: CASSSQRGYNEQFF. The CDR3 DNA reads TGTGCCAGCAGCTCCCAGCGGGGGTACAATGAGCAGTTCTTC. The full variable domain, with the rest looked up from reference TRBV7-3 and TRBJ2-1, is GAGVSQTPSNKVTEKGKYVELRCDPISGHTALYWYRQSLGQGPEFLIYFQGTGAADDSGLPNDRFFAVRPEGSVSTLKIQRTERGDSAVYLCASSSQRGYNEQFFGPGTRLTVL.

The chain employs TRBV28 and TRBJ1-5, with D perhaps matching TRBD1 (5 bases). The CDR3 runs to 16 residues. V was clipped by 8 bases and J by 1 base, with 18 bases between them. From germline, CDR1 is MDHEN and CDR2 SYDVKM. Here the CDR3 DNA reads TGTGCCAGCGGCCGCGAAGGGACTATCAGCAATCAGCCCCAGCATTTT. This sequence encodes CASGREGTISNQPQHF.

The rearrangement uses TRBV7-2 and TRBJ1-2, with D possibly matching TRBD1 (6 bases). Germline V gives CDR1 SGHTA, CDR2 FQGNSA. V was shortened by 1 base and J by 6 bases, with 12 bases between the two germline ends. The CDR3 runs to 14 residues. The CDR3 DNA sequence: TGTGCCAGCAGCTTAGGGGGGCCAGGGAATGGCTACACCTTC. Its translation: CASSLGGPGNGYTF.

The CDR3 sequence is CASSSFGTSGRSSYEQYF. In DNA form, the CDR3 reads TGCGCCAGCAGCTCCTTCGGGACTAGCGGGAGGAGCTCCTACGAGCAGTACTTC. The chain employs TRBV5-1 and TRBJ2-7; 15 nucleotides agree with TRBD2. Per the germline V gene, CDR1 is SGHRS and CDR2 is YFSETQ. V lost 3 bases, J lost 0 bases, and 7 bases stayed unmatched. The CDR3 has 18 amino acids.

This chain links TRBV18 with TRBJ2-3; TRBD2 aligns across 12 bases. The CDR3 contains 19 residues. The junction had 8 bases not matched to a gene; V was cut back by 1 base and J by 0 bases. CDR1 is KGHSH, CDR2 LQKENI, per germline. The CDR3 bases are TGTGCCAGCTCACCACTACTAGCGGGGGGTCGAGCTAGCACAGATACGCAGTATTTT. Translating it yields CASSPLLAGGRASTDTQYF.

This clone was seen only once. The chain is built from TRBV7-2 and TRBJ2-3; 9 positions match TRBD1. Germline values: CDR1 SGHTA, CDR2 FQGNSA. The CDR3 is made up of 16 amino acids. The trim removed 5 bases at V and 0 bases at J, leaving 6 bases unmatched. CDR3 protein: CASSRMTGGSTDTQYF. DNA for the CDR3: TGTGCCAGCAGCCGTATGACAGGGGGGAGCACAGATACGCAGTATTTT. The full variable domain, with the rest looked up from reference TRBV7-2 and TRBJ2-3, is GAGVSQSPSNKVTEKGKDVELRCDPISGHTALYWYRQSLGQGLEFLIYFQGNSAPDKSGLPSDRFSAERTGGSVSTLTIQRTQQEDSAVYLCASSRMTGGSTDTQYFGPGTRLTVL.

The chain employs TRBV24-1 and TRBJ2-7; 7 bases map to TRBD1. CDR1 is KGHDR, CDR2 SFDVKD, per germline. The CDR3 has 17 amino acids. V dropped 7 bases and J dropped 5; count of bases not matched to a gene: 19. The CDR3 spells CATSQGQESRASHEQYF. The CDR3 DNA reads TGTGCCACCAGCCAAGGACAGGAAAGCCGGGCATCCCACGAGCAGTACTTC.

The CDR3 DNA sequence: TGTGCCAGCAGCCTTTACGGGGAGCGAGGCTACACCTTC. It translates to CASSLYGERGYTF. This rearrangement joins TRBV5-6 to TRBJ1-2; D is undetermined. Trimming stripped 4 bases from V and 8 bases from J, with 15 bases between. In germline, CDR1 is SGHDT, CDR2 YYEEEE. This CDR3 is built from 13 residues.

The rearrangement uses TRBV4-3 and TRBJ1-1; a weak D match, TRBD1 (5 bases). V dropped 3 bases and J dropped 4 bases, with 15 bases sitting between them. Germline V CDR1 and CDR2: LGHNA, YSLEER. CDR3 length: 15 amino acids. CDR3 residues: CASSQTAGSSTEAFF. The CDR3 DNA is TGCGCCAGCAGCCAGACAGCAGGAAGTTCCACTGAAGCTTTCTTT.

The J gene is TRBJ2-1, the V gene TRBV15, with 9 bases matching TRBD1. The CDR3 has 15 residues. The germline V gene has CDR1 LNHNV and CDR2 YYDKDF (reference sequence). V lost 1 base and J lost 7; bases outside the gene matches: 5. The CDR3 spells CATSRVRDRENEQFF. CDR3 DNA: TGTGCCACCAGCAGAGTCCGGGACAGGGAGAATGAGCAGTTCTTC.

This chain connects TRBV7-9 to TRBJ2-3, with 9 bases lining up with TRBD2. The germline CDR1 and CDR2 sequences are SEHNR and FQNEAQ (reference sequence). The J segment lost 4 bases and the V segment lost 0 bases, leaving 2 bases of the junction unmatched. This CDR3 comprises 15 residues. The CDR3 sequence is CASSLAAGGPDTQYF. CDR3 in DNA: TGTGCCAGCAGCTTAGCGGCGGGAGGGCCAGATACGCAGTATTTT.

This chain links TRBV7-2 with TRBJ2-7; 12 nucleotides match TRBD1. V was pared by 6 bases and J by 4 bases, with 4 bases of the junction left unmatched. CDR3 length equals 14 residues. Per germline, CDR1 SGHTA and CDR2 FQGNSA. The chain's CDR3 is CASRPGQGAYEQYF. The CDR3 DNA is TGTGCCAGCAGGCCGGGACAGGGGGCTTACGAGCAGTACTTC.

The CDR3 nucleotides read TGTGCCAGCAGTTTCTTCCAGGGGAACACTGAAGCTTTCTTT. This codes for CASSFFQGNTEAFF. The gene calls are TRBV6-2 or TRBV6-3 and TRBJ1-1; D possibly corresponds to TRBD1 (5 bases). Trimming pared 4 bases from V and 1 base from J, leaving 10 bases between. This CDR3 is 14 amino acids long. Germline values: CDR1 MNHEY, CDR2 SVGEGT.

The chain is built from TRBV15 and TRBJ2-1, with TRBD1 identical over 7 bases. J was trimmed by 10 bases and V by 0 bases; bases with no gene match: 9. The length of the CDR3 is 15 residues. Per the germline V gene, CDR1 is LNHNV and CDR2 is YYDKDF (reference sequence). In DNA form, the CDR3 reads TGTGCCACCAGCAGAGAGATGGGCAGGGGGAACGAGCAGTTCTTC. The encoded protein is CATSREMGRGNEQFF.

This clone was seen just once. The genes are TRBV5-1 and TRBJ2-5, with D uncertain. V dropped 4 bases and J dropped 4 bases, with 11 bases sitting between them. The CDR3 length is 13 residues. Per the germline V gene, CDR1 is SGHRS and CDR2 is YFSETQ. The CDR3 protein is CASSTQLTETQYF. DNA of the CDR3: TGCGCCAGCAGCACCCAACTAACAGAGACCCAGTACTTC.

The rearrangement links TRBV5-5 to TRBJ1-1, with TRBD1 matching over 7 bases. Losses at the gene ends were 0 bases for V and 0 bases for J; bases not matched to a gene: 8. The germline V gene encodes CDR1 SGHKS and CDR2 YYEKEE (reference sequence). The CDR3 length is 17 residues. In DNA, the CDR3 is TGTGCCAGCAGCTTGGCCATGACAGGGCGAGTGAACACTGAAGCTTTCTTT. Translation gives CASSLAMTGRVNTEAFF.

The chain combines TRBV7-2 with TRBJ2-1; the D is unclear. This CDR3 is 15 amino acids long. With 7 bases removed from V and 0 bases from J, the gap between germline ends came to 13 bases. Germline CDR1 SGHTA, CDR2 FQGNSA. This chain's CDR3 is CASIYDRSSYNEQFF. CDR3 DNA sequence: TGTGCCAGCATCTACGATCGAAGCTCCTACAATGAGCAGTTCTTC.

The rearrangement links TRBV2 to TRBJ1-1; 10 bases match TRBD1. The junction had 1 base not matched to a gene; V was cut back by 1 base and J by 5 bases. The V gene's germline CDR1 is SNHLY and CDR2 FYNNEI. This CDR3 spans 14 amino acids. The CDR3 reads CASSEGTGGTEAFF. DNA of the CDR3: TGTGCCAGCAGTGAAGGGACAGGGGGGACTGAAGCTTTCTTT.

The chain combines TRBV10-3 with TRBJ1-2; 7 positions match TRBD1. The CDR3 extends over 12 amino acids. CDR1 ENHRY and CDR2 SYGVKD come from the germline V gene. J was trimmed by 8 bases and V by 10 bases; bases with no gene match: 10. CDR3 in DNA: TGTGCCACCAAAGAGGGGGCGGGAGGCTACACCTTC. Protein sequence: CATKEGAGGYTF.

The gene calls are TRBV24-1 and TRBJ2-1; perhaps TRBD1 as D (6 bases). V dropped 3 bases and J dropped 7 bases, with 6 bases sitting between them. Germline CDR1 reads KGHDR; CDR2 reads SFDVKD. The CDR3 length is 12 residues. CDR3 nucleotide sequence: TGTGCCACCAGTGATACAGGGAATGAGCAGTTCTTC. Protein sequence: CATSDTGNEQFF.

This clone was seen only once. J is TRBJ1-2 and V is TRBV27, with 8 bases identical to TRBD1. The CDR3 contains 17 residues. Germline V gives CDR1 MNHEY, CDR2 SMNVEV (reference sequence). V lost 0 bases and J lost 8; bases outside the gene matches: 14. The CDR3 loop reads CASSLSKLRTGYLGYTF. The CDR3 DNA is TGTGCCAGCAGTTTATCGAAACTCCGGACAGGGTATCTCGGCTACACCTTC.

The chain uses TRBV7-2 and TRBJ1-2; no firm D call. The CDR3 sequence is 13 residues long. V was pared by 1 base and J by 4 bases, with 7 bases between. The germline V gene encodes CDR1 SGHTA and CDR2 FQGNSA. The CDR3 sequence: CASSLEGAYGYTF. CDR3 DNA sequence: TGTGCCAGCAGCTTAGAAGGAGCCTATGGCTACACCTTC.

The chain combines TRBV3-1 (or the pseudogene TRBV3-2) with TRBJ2-1; tentative D call: TRBD2 (6 bases). This CDR3 contains 17 residues. V lost 0 bases and J 7 bases, leaving 19 bases between the germline ends. Germline V gives CDR1 LGHDT, CDR2 YNNKEL (reference sequence). CDR3 protein: CASSQEVGPGARNEQFF. In DNA, the CDR3 is TGTGCCAGCAGCCAAGAGGTGGGTCCGGGAGCGCGGAATGAGCAGTTCTTC.